This TCR beta chain appears in the sequencing data of a study of Ad26.COV2.S vaccination and SARS-CoV-2 variants. The germline V gene encodes CDR1 SGHVS and CDR2 FNYEAQ. The CDR3 sequence is 11 residues long. The V gene lost 3 bases and the J gene lost 6 bases, with 4 bases spanning the gap. As regards this clone: What it recognizes is unknown.

Study-level findings and limits: Total responses of T cells may have been underestimated by the analyses of TCR breadth and depth.

The protocol was immunoSEQ multiplex PCR, while the TCRdb copy is restricted to in-frame clones and leaves out a portion. The data contain under 150,000 clones, 86% of them seen just once; the ten biggest clones take up 4% to 6%. The source is a human donor who had recovered from COVID-19. The material was peripheral blood, obtained after recovery from COVID-19. The chain is built from TRBV7-6 and TRBJ2-3; D gene unclear. The CDR3 DNA sequence: TGTGCCAGCAGCTTTTCCGATACGCAGTATTTT. Its protein is CASSFSDTQYF.